The clone carrying this T cell receptor beta chain has just a few counts. This entry belongs to a study of blood T cell repertoires in COVID-19. Looking at the study overall: The study drew acute and convalescent COVID-19 samples from the United States, Italy and Spain. In each case, the material was cDNA or gDNA derived from T cells, B-cell-depleted T cells, or PBMCs.

Original handling: Amplification with reference gene primers provided the estimates of nucleated cell counts. Assay: immunoSEQ multiplex PCR; the TCRdb copy retains only in-frame clones and omits some. V, J and clone size are those of that table, while D and trimming were read from the DNA. The table has 95,000 to 150,000 clones, approximately 90% seen once. Input material: peripheral blood. This sequence originates from a man aged 40-49 years with acute or convalescent COVID-19.

CDR3 DNA sequence: TGTGCCAGCAGTTACTCGATACAGGGCTTATCACCCCTCCACTTT. It codes for CASSYSIQGLSPLHF. The V call is TRBV6-5, the J call TRBJ1-6, with D possibly matching TRBD1 (6 bases). The CDR3 has 15 residues. Germline loops: CDR1 MNHEY, CDR2 SVGAGI. Between the trimmed V and J ends, which lost 0 bases and 10 bases, there was a span of 13 bases.